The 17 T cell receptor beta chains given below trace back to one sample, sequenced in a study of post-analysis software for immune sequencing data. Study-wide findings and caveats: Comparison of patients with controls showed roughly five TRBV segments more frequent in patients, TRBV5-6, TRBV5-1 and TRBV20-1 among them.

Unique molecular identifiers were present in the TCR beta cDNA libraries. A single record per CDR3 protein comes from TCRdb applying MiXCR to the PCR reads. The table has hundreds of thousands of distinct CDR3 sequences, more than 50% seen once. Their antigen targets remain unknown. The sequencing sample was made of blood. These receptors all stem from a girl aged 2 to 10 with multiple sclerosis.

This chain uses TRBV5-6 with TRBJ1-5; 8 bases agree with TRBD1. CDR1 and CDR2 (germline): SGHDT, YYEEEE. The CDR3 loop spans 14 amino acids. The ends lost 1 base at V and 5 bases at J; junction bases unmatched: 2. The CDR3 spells CASSLNRGYQPQHF. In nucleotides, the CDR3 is TGTGCCAGCAGCTTGAACAGGGGGTATCAGCCCCAGCATTTT.

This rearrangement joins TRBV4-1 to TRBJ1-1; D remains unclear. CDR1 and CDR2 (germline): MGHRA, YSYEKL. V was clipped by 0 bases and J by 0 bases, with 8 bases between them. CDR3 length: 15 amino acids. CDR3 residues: CASSQENSMNTEAFF. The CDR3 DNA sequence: TGCGCCAGCAGCCAAGAAAACAGCATGAACACTGAAGCTTTCTTT.

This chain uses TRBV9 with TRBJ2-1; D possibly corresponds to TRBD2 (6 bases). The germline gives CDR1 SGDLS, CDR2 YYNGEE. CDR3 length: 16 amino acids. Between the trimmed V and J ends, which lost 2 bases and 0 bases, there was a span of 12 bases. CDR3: CASSVPTSSSYNEQFF. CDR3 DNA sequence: TGTGCCAGCAGCGTGCCGACTAGTAGCTCCTACAATGAGCAGTTCTTC.

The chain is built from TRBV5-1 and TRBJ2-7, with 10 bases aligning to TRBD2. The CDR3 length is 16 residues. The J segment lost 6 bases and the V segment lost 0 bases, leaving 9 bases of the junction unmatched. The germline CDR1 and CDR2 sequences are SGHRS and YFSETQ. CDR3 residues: CASSLDRAGGGREQYF. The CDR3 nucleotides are TGCGCCAGCAGCTTGGATCGAGCGGGAGGGGGTCGCGAGCAGTACTTC. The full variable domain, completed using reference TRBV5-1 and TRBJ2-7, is KAGVTQTPRYLIKTRGQQVTLSCSPISGHRSVSWYQQTPGQGLQFLFEYFSETQRNKGNFPGRFSGRQFSNSRSEMNVSTLELGDSALYLCASSLDRAGGGREQYFGPGTRLTVT.

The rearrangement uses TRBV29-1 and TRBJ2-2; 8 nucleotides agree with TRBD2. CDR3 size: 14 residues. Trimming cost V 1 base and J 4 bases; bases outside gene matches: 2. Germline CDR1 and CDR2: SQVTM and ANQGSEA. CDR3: CSVEVGGGTGELFF. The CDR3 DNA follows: TGCAGCGTTGAAGTCGGGGGGGGCACCGGGGAGCTGTTTTTT.

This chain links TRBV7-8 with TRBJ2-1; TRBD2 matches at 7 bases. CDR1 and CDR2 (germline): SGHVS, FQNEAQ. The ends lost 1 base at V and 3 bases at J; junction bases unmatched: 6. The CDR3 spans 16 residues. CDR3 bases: TGTGCCAGCAGCTTAGTAGGCCTAGCGGACTACAATGAGCAGTTCTTC. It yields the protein CASSLVGLADYNEQFF.

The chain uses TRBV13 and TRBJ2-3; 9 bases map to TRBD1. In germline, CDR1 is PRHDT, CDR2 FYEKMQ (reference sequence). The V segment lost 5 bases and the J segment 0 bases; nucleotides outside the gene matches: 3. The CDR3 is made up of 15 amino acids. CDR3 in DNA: TGTGCCAGCAGCCAAGGACAGGGGAGCACAGATACGCAGTATTTT. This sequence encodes CASSQGQGSTDTQYF.

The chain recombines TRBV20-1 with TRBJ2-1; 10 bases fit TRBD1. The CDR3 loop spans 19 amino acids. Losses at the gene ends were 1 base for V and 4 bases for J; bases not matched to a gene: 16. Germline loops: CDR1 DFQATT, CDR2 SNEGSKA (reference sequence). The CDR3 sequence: CSARGDRGKFGDAYNEQFF. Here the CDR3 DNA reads TGCAGTGCTAGAGGGGACAGGGGTAAATTCGGGGATGCTTACAATGAGCAGTTCTTC.

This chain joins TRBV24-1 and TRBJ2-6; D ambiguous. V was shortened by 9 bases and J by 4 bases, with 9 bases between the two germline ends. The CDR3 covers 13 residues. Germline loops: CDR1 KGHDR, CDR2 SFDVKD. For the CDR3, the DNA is TGTGCCACCGGGGTCGCGGGGGCCAACGTCCTGACTTTC. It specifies CATGVAGANVLTF.

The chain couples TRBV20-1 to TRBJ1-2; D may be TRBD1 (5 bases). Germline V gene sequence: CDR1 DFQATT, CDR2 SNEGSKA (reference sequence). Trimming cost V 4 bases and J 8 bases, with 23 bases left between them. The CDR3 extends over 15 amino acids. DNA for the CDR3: TGCAGTGCTAAATCGACCACGGGGCGCCTGGGAGGCTACACCTTC. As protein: CSAKSTTGRLGGYTF.

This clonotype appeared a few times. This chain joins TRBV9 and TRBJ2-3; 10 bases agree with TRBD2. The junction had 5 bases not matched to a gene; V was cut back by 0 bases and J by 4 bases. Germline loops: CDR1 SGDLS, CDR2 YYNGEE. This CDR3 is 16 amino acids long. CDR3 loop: CASSVVGSGGSDTQYF. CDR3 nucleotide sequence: TGTGCCAGCAGCGTAGTAGGTAGCGGGGGGTCAGATACGCAGTATTTT.

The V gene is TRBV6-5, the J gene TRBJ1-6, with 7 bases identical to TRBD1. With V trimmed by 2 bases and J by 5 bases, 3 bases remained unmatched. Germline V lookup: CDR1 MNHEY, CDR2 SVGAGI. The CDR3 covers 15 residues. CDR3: CASSYTDRDNSPLHF. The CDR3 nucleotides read TGTGCCAGCAGTTACACCGACAGGGATAATTCACCCCTCCACTTT.

In DNA, the CDR3 is TGCGCCAGCAGCTTGGATAGCGGGGGGGGATACAATGAGCAGTTCTTC. This codes for CASSLDSGGGYNEQFF. The J gene is TRBJ2-1, the V gene TRBV5-1; 11 nucleotides agree with TRBD2. V shed 0 bases and J 4 bases; nucleotides not matched to a gene: 3. Germline CDR1 reads SGHRS; CDR2 reads YFSETQ. CDR3 length equals 16 residues.

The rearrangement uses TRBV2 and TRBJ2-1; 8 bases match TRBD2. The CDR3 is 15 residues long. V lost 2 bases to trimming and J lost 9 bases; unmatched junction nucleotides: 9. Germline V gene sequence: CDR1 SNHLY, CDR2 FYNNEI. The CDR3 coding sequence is TGTGCCAGCAGTGAAATCGGCGGGGGGTCGGGTGAGCAGTTCTTC. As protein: CASSEIGGGSGEQFF.

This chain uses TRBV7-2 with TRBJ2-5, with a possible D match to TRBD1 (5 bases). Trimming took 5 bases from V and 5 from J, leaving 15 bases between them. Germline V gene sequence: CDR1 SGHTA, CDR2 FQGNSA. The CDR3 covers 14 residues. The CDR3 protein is CASSAEWGRETQYF. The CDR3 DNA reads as TGTGCCAGCAGCGCAGAGTGGGGCCGGGAGACCCAGTACTTC. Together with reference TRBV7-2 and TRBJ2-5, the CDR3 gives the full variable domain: GAGVSQSPSNKVTEKGKDVELRCDPISGHTALYWYRQSLGQGLEFLIYFQGNSAPDKSGLPSDRFSAERTGGSVSTLTIQRTQQEDSAVYLCASSAEWGRETQYFGPGTRLLVL.

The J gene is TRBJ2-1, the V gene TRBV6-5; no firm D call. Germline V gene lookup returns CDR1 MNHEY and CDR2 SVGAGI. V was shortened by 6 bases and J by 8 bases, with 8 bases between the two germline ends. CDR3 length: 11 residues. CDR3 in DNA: TGTGCCAGCAGGAATAGAGATGAGCAGTTCTTC. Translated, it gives CASRNRDEQFF.

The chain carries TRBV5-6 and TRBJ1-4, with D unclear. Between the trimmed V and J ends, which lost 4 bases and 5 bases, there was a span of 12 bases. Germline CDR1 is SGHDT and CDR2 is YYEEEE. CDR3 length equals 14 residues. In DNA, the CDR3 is TGTGCCAGCAGCCGCGCCTACCGAAATGAAAAACTGTTTTTT. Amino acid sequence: CASSRAYRNEKLFF.